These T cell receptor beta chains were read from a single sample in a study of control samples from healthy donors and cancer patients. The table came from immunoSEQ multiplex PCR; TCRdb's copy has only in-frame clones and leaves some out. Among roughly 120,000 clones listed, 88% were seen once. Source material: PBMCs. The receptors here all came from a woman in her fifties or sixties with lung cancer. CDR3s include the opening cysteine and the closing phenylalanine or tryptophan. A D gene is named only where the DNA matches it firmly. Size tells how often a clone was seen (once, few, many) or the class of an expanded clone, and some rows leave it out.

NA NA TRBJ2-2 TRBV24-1 TGTGCCACCACGTCGAAGAACACCGGGGAGCTGTTTTTT CATTSKNTGELFF
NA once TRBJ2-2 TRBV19 TGTGCCAGTGCTACAGGTTATCTGAACACCGGGGAGCTGTTTTTT CASATGYLNTGELFF
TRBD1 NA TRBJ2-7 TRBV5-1 TGCGCCAGCACCCCGGACAGGGGGCGATACGAGCAGTACTTC CASTPDRGRYEQYF
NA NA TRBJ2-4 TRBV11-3 TGTGCCAGCAGCTTAGGTACAGGGAGGGCCAAAAACATTCAGTACTTC CASSLGTGRAKNIQYF
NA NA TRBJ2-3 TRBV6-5 TGTGCCAGCAGAGGGCGTCCTATAGATACGCAGTATTTT CASRGRPIDTQYF
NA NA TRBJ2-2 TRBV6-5 TGTGCCAGGACCCCGGGGAAGAACACCGGGGAGCTGTTTTTT CARTPGKNTGELFF
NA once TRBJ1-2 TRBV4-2 TGTGCCAGCAGCCAAGGGGCAGGGAAAGGATATGGCTACACCTTC CASSQGAGKGYGYTF
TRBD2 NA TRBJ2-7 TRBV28 TGTGCCAGCAGTCCCGGGGTAGCGGGATCCTACGAGCAGTACTTC CASSPGVAGSYEQYF
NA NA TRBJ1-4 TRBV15 TGTGCCACCAGCAGAGAGGGGCGCGAAAAACTGTTTTTT CATSREGREKLFF
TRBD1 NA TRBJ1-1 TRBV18 TGTGCCAGCTCGCCACAGGGGAGGAACACTGAAGCTTTCTTT CASSPQGRNTEAFF
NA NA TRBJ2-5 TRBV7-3 TGTGCCAGCAGCTTAATAAGGGAAGAGACCCAGTACTTC CASSLIREETQYF
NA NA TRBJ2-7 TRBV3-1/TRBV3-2 TGTGCCAGCAGCCGCCAGGAAAGCGGCAAGCAGTACTTC CASSRQESGKQYF
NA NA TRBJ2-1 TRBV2 TGTGCCAGCAAAAGGGGCACTTACAATGAGCAGTTCTTC CASKRGTYNEQFF
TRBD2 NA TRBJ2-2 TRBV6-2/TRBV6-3 TGTGCCAGCAGTTATACCATGGGACTAGCGTCGACCGGGGAGCTGTTTTTT CASSYTMGLASTGELFF
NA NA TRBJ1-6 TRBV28 TGTGCCAGCAAGGCAGGGACGTTGTCACCCCTCCACTTT CASKAGTLSPLHF
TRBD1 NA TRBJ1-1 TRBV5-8 TGTGCCAGCAGCCATGGGACAGGGAACACTGAAGCTTTCTTT CASSHGTGNTEAFF
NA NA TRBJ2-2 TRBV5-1 TGCGCCAGCAGCCCAAACCCGGGGAGCAATACCGGGGAGCTGTTTTTT CASSPNPGSNTGELFF
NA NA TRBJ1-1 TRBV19 TGTGCCAGTAGTATCGGTCATAGGGTGAACACTGAAGCTTTCTTT CASSIGHRVNTEAFF
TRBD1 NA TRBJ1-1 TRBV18 TGTGCCAGCTCACCGACTCTCGTGGACAGGGTTGGTACTGAAGCTTTCTTT CASSPTLVDRVGTEAFF
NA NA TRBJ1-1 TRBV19 TGTGCCAGTAGTATAGATCTCCTGGAGGGAACTGAAGCTTTCTTT CASSIDLLEGTEAFF
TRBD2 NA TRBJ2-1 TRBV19 TGTGCCAGTAGCTTACTAGCGGGAGTGGGGGATGAGCAGTTCTTC CASSLLAGVGDEQFF